Each of the 30 T cell receptor beta chains below was sequenced from the same sample in a study of CD8+ T cells in alopecia areata. RNA extraction was followed by reverse transcription into cDNA, which acted as the sequencing template. Assay: immunoSEQ multiplex PCR; the TCRdb copy retains only in-frame clones and omits some. The profile covers some 120,000 clones, with 61% appearing a single time and 4.5% to 6% taken by the ten largest. As to treatment: oral pan-JAK inhibitor, 5-10 mg twice daily. The sequenced sample was CD4+ T cells sorted from blood, obtained at week 4, from a patient treated with tofacitinib. The receptors stem from a human donor with alopecia areata.

This chain links TRBV19 with TRBJ2-5; D possibly corresponds to TRBD1 (6 bases). Germline CDR1 reads LNHDA; CDR2 reads SQIVND (reference sequence). The CDR3 totals 14 residues. Trimming shortened V by 5 bases and J by 7 bases, and 17 bases separated the two germline ends. The CDR3 DNA reads TGTGCCAGTAGTTCGTCCGCAGGGGTGGGGACCCAGTACTTC. Translation gives CASSSSAGVGTQYF.

The chain couples TRBV25-1 to TRBJ1-2; unclear D gene. The germline gives CDR1 MGHDK, CDR2 SYGVNS. This CDR3 region has 11 residues. Trimming removed 7 bases at V and 6 bases at J, with 9 bases between. The DNA for the CDR3 is TGTGCCAGCACGTCTTTTCATGGCTACACCTTC. Its translation is CASTSFHGYTF.

This clone has only a few counts. The V and J genes are TRBV11-2 and TRBJ2-3; tentative D call: TRBD2 (5 bases). This CDR3 has 17 amino acids. V lost 3 bases to trimming and J lost 4 bases, with 20 bases between them. Germline V CDR1 and CDR2: SGHAT, FQNNGV. The DNA of the CDR3 is TGTGCCAGCAGCTTGCGGGTTCGCTCTGTGGTCGCAGATACGCAGTATTTT. This sequence encodes CASSLRVRSVVADTQYF.

In its sample, this clone was seen a few times. This chain uses TRBV7-9 with TRBJ1-5, with 7 bases lining up with TRBD1. Germline V gives CDR1 SEHNR, CDR2 FQNEAQ (reference sequence). Germline trimming cut 5 bases from V and 0 bases from J; bases unmatched to any gene: 7. This CDR3 contains 16 residues. In DNA form, the CDR3 reads TGTGCCAGCAGCATATACAGGGGTGGTAGCAATCAGCCCCAGCATTTT. Its translation: CASSIYRGGSNQPQHF.

The J gene is TRBJ2-1, the V gene TRBV30; 12 bases agree with TRBD2. Per germline, CDR1 GTSNPN and CDR2 SVGIG (reference sequence). The CDR3 totals 15 residues. The trim removed 0 bases at V and 8 bases at J, leaving 5 bases unmatched. This chain's CDR3 is CAWSVGLAGGDEQFF. In nucleotides, the CDR3 is TGTGCCTGGAGTGTAGGGCTAGCGGGAGGGGATGAGCAGTTCTTC. The full variable domain, completed using reference TRBV30 and TRBJ2-1, is SQTIHQWPATLVQPVGSPLSLECTVEGTSNPNLYWYRQAAGRGLQLLFYSVGIGQISSEVPQNLSASRPQDRQFILSSKKLLLSDSGFYLCAWSVGLAGGDEQFFGPGTRLTVL.

The sample holds one count of this clone. As DNA, the CDR3 is TGTGCCAGCACCCCGACCCGCCGGGGTGTGCTAGAGACCCAGTACTTC. This encodes CASTPTRRGVLETQYF. This chain links TRBV7-2 with TRBJ2-5, with D tentatively TRBD2 (5 bases). CDR3 length: 16 residues. CDR1 is SGHTA, CDR2 FQGNSA, per germline. V dropped 7 bases and J dropped 4 bases, with 22 bases sitting between them.

The chain uses TRBV29-1 and TRBJ2-5; D is perhaps TRBD1 or TRBD2 (7 bases each). CDR1 is SQVTM, CDR2 ANQGSEA, per germline. CDR3 length equals 13 residues. Trimming took off 4 bases at V and 5 bases at J, with 14 bases between the two ends. This chain's CDR3 is CSVVQGGRETQYF. For the CDR3, the DNA is TGCAGCGTTGTTCAGGGGGGGAGGGAGACCCAGTACTTC.

In its sample, this clone was seen a few times. This chain links TRBV28 with TRBJ1-4; 7 bases match TRBD1. This CDR3 comprises 15 residues. With V trimmed by 3 bases and J by 3 bases, 4 bases remained unmatched. Germline loops: CDR1 MDHEN, CDR2 SYDVKM. This CDR3 reads CASSFAGGSNEKLFF. Here the CDR3 DNA reads TGTGCCAGCAGTTTTGCAGGGGGATCTAATGAAAAACTGTTTTTT.

This clone was detected only once. The chain carries TRBV7-2 and TRBJ1-3; the D is unclear. Trimming left V 1 base short and J 9 bases short, with 13 bases between. Germline CDR1 is SGHTA and CDR2 is FQGNSA. This CDR3 contains 14 residues. This chain's CDR3 is CASSLERVGGTIYF. DNA for the CDR3: TGTGCCAGCAGCTTAGAACGGGTCGGCGGCACCATATATTTT.

This sequence joins TRBV30 and TRBJ1-2; D unclear. The germline V and J ends were trimmed by 3 bases and 3 bases, with 14 bases remaining between them. Germline loops: CDR1 GTSNPN, CDR2 SVGIG (reference sequence). The length of the CDR3 is 14 residues. The DNA of the CDR3 is TGTGCCTGGAGACCCCGGCCCTACGACTATGGCTACACCTTC. Protein product: CAWRPRPYDYGYTF.

This clone was recorded a few times. J is TRBJ2-3 and V is TRBV5-6; no clear D. This CDR3 region has 15 residues. Germline loops: CDR1 SGHDT, CDR2 YYEEEE. Trimming shortened V by 4 bases and J by 3 bases, and 15 bases separated the two germline ends. CDR3 in DNA: TGTGCCAGCAGCCATCTCCTGACTTTAACAGATACGCAGTATTTT. This sequence encodes CASSHLLTLTDTQYF. The complete variable domain, with remaining parts taken from reference TRBV5-6 and TRBJ2-3, reads DAGVTQSPTHLIKTRGQQVTLRCSPKSGHDTVSWYQQALGQGPQFIFQYYEEEERQRGNFPDRFSGHQFPNYSSELNVNALLLGDSALYLCASSHLLTLTDTQYFGPGTRLTVL.

This clone has a handful of counts. J is TRBJ1-3 and V is TRBV25-1; D possibly corresponds to TRBD1 (5 bases). Deletions cut 4 bases from V and 0 bases from J, with 10 bases between. The CDR3 runs 15 residues. Per the germline V gene, CDR1 is MGHDK and CDR2 is SYGVNS. CDR3 DNA: TGTGCCAGCAGTGCGGATACAGGCTCTGGAAACACCATATATTTT. Translation: CASSADTGSGNTIYF. Full variable domain (remainder filled in from reference TRBV25-1 and TRBJ1-3): EADIYQTPRYLVIGTGKKITLECSQTMGHDKMYWYQQDPGMELHLIHYSYGVNSTEKGDLSSESTVSRIRTEHFPLTLESARPSHTSQYLCASSADTGSGNTIYFGEGSWLTVV.

The chain couples TRBV7-2 to TRBJ2-7; D is unclear. CDR1 and CDR2 from the germline V gene are SGHTA and FQGNSA. The CDR3 runs to 13 residues. Trimming took 4 bases from V and 0 from J, leaving 7 bases between them. CDR3 nucleotides: TGTGCCAGCAGCTCGTCTAGCTCCTACGAGCAGTACTTC. This codes for CASSSSSSYEQYF.

J is TRBJ2-3 and V is TRBV2; no clear D. Trimming took 3 bases from V and 5 from J, leaving 3 bases between them. Germline V gene sequence: CDR1 SNHLY, CDR2 FYNNEI. CDR3 length: 11 residues. The CDR3 nucleotides are TGTGCCAGCAGTGACAGAGATACGCAGTATTTT. It specifies CASSDRDTQYF.

The CDR3 sequence: CASSLGPGQGRKLFF. DNA for the CDR3: TGTGCCAGCAGCTTAGGCCCGGGACAGGGACGAAAACTGTTTTTT. The chain employs TRBV7-2 and TRBJ1-4; 9 nucleotides line up with TRBD1. Germline V gene data show CDR1 as SGHTA and CDR2 as FQGNSA. The CDR3 has 15 residues. Unmatched junction bases numbered 7, after V lost 1 base and J lost 10 bases.

This clone was detected a few times. The rearrangement uses TRBV27 and TRBJ2-6; the D gene is possibly TRBD1 (5 bases). The CDR3 sequence is 17 residues long. V dropped 5 bases and J dropped 0 bases, with 14 bases sitting between them. Per germline, CDR1 MNHEY and CDR2 SMNVEV (reference sequence). The CDR3 sequence is CASSPRQRSSGANVLTF. The DNA of the CDR3 is TGTGCCAGCAGTCCCCGACAGCGCAGCTCTGGGGCCAACGTCCTGACTTTC.

This rearrangement joins TRBV20-1 to TRBJ2-1; D is unclear. This CDR3 spans 10 amino acids. With 8 bases removed from V and 4 bases from J, the gap between germline ends came to 6 bases. Looked up from germline, CDR1 is DFQATT and CDR2 is SNEGSKA (reference sequence). This CDR3 reads CSNGYNEQFF. In DNA form, the CDR3 reads TGCAGTAATGGGTACAATGAGCAGTTCTTC.

This clone was seen many times. The gene calls are TRBV19 and TRBJ1-1; maybe TRBD1 (5 bases). This CDR3 has 14 amino acids. The ends were cut back, 5 bases at V and 0 bases at J, with 10 bases in the middle. CDR1 and CDR2 from the germline V gene are LNHDA and SQIVND (reference sequence). The CDR3 sequence: CASSEPGMNTEAFF. CDR3 in DNA: TGTGCCAGTAGTGAGCCAGGGATGAACACTGAAGCTTTCTTT. The full variable domain, completed using reference TRBV19 and TRBJ1-1, is DGGITQSPKYLFRKEGQNVTLSCEQNLNHDAMYWYRQDPGQGLRLIYYSQIVNDFQKGDIAEGYSVSREKKESFPLTVTSAQKNPTAFYLCASSEPGMNTEAFFGQGTRLTVV.

This clone was picked up a small number of times. The genes are TRBV18 and TRBJ2-1; 8 positions match TRBD2. This CDR3 has 14 residues. With 5 bases clipped from V and 8 bases from J, the junction kept 8 bases outside the gene matches. In germline, CDR1 is KGHSH, CDR2 LQKENI. The CDR3 nucleotides read TGTGCCAGCTCATTTAAGCGGGAGTGGGATGAGCAGTTCTTC. Its protein product is CASSFKREWDEQFF.

This clone was seen more than once but under ten times. The chain is built from TRBV7-2 and TRBJ2-5; TRBD1 matches 7 bases. The CDR3 totals 15 residues. CDR1 is SGHTA and CDR2 is FQGNSA in the germline V gene. Germline trimming cut 2 bases from V and 2 bases from J; bases unmatched to any gene: 5. The CDR3 protein is CASSLLWGQQETQYF. As DNA, the CDR3 is TGTGCCAGCAGCTTACTCTGGGGACAGCAAGAGACCCAGTACTTC.

The chain recombines TRBV10-3 with TRBJ2-7; 7 bases map to TRBD1. This CDR3 is built from 17 residues. Germline trimming cut 0 bases from V and 2 bases from J; bases unmatched to any gene: 10. Germline V gene lookup returns CDR1 ENHRY and CDR2 SYGVKD. The CDR3 DNA is TGTGCCATCAGTGAGTCGACTCGTAGACAGGGCACCTACGAGCAGTACTTC. Residues: CAISESTRRQGTYEQYF.

The J gene is TRBJ2-3, the V gene TRBV29-1; 9 bases are a match to TRBD2. Germline V gene lookup returns CDR1 SQVTM and CDR2 ANQGSEA. This CDR3 comprises 16 residues. J was trimmed by 1 base and V by 2 bases; bases with no gene match: 7. CDR3 in amino acids: CSVEPRSGGRTDTQYF. CDR3 coding DNA: TGCAGCGTTGAACCCCGGAGCGGGGGGCGCACAGATACGCAGTATTTT.

The V gene is TRBV5-6, the J gene TRBJ1-1; D is unclear. Germline CDR1 is SGHDT and CDR2 is YYEEEE. CDR3 length equals 13 residues. The V and J ends lost 4 bases and 6 bases respectively, with 13 bases between them. The CDR3 spells CASSRTRTAEAFF. CDR3 coding DNA: TGTGCCAGCAGCCGCACACGGACGGCTGAAGCTTTCTTT.

The chain joins TRBV5-1 to TRBJ1-1, with 7 positions matching TRBD1. Germline V CDR1 and CDR2: SGHRS, YFSETQ. V was clipped by 2 bases and J by 0 bases; unmatched bases: 10. The CDR3 covers 17 residues. CDR3 in amino acids: CASSFNNLQGMNTEAFF. CDR3 in DNA: TGCGCCAGCAGCTTCAACAACTTACAGGGGATGAACACTGAAGCTTTCTTT. The entire variable domain, with the rest obtained from reference TRBV5-1 and TRBJ1-1, is as follows: KAGVTQTPRYLIKTRGQQVTLSCSPISGHRSVSWYQQTPGQGLQFLFEYFSETQRNKGNFPGRFSGRQFSNSRSEMNVSTLELGDSALYLCASSFNNLQGMNTEAFFGQGTRLTVV.

This chain connects TRBV5-1 to TRBJ2-3; D gene ambiguous. Per the germline V gene, CDR1 is SGHRS and CDR2 is YFSETQ. V lost 2 bases to trimming and J lost 0 bases, with 10 bases between them. This CDR3 spans 15 amino acids. The CDR3 region has the DNA TGCGCCAGCAGCTTACCGAAGGAGAGCACAGATACGCAGTATTTT. This sequence encodes CASSLPKESTDTQYF.

The V call is TRBV15, the J call TRBJ1-1; D ambiguous. The CDR3 consists of 15 residues. CDR1 and CDR2 (germline): LNHNV, YYDKDF (reference sequence). V shed 3 bases and J shed 4 bases, with 15 bases lying between them. This CDR3 is CATSSAEGGFTEAFF. Here the CDR3 DNA reads TGTGCCACCAGCAGTGCGGAGGGCGGGTTCACTGAAGCTTTCTTT.

This chain connects TRBV5-6 to TRBJ2-4, with unresolved D. The V gene lost 2 bases and the J gene lost 4 bases, with 7 bases spanning the gap. Per the germline V gene, CDR1 is SGHDT and CDR2 is YYEEEE. This CDR3 has 13 residues. The CDR3 coding sequence is TGTGCCAGCAGCTTTACAATGAAAAACATTCAGTACTTC. Translating it yields CASSFTMKNIQYF.

This clone appeared a single time. This rearrangement joins TRBV6-1 to TRBJ2-1; D remains ambiguous. In germline, CDR1 is MNHNS, CDR2 SASEGT. The ends were cut back, 5 bases at V and 4 bases at J, with 6 bases in the middle. The CDR3 spans 12 residues. CDR3 bases: TGTGCCAGCAGTACTTCATACAATGAGCAGTTCTTC. This gives the protein CASSTSYNEQFF.

The chain links TRBV23-1 to TRBJ1-1; unclear D gene. TRBV23-1 is an open reading frame whose function is uncertain. The CDR3 runs to 17 residues. The V gene lost 0 bases and the J gene lost 3 bases, with 17 bases spanning the gap. CDR3 DNA: TGCGCCAGCAGTCAATCCCGCTTGAGACTCATGGACACTGAAGCTTTCTTT. Its protein is CASSQSRLRLMDTEAFF.

The chain combines TRBV5-4 with TRBJ1-5, with D maybe TRBD1 (5 bases). This CDR3 has 17 amino acids. The V gene lost 3 bases and the J gene lost 7 bases, with 23 bases spanning the gap. The germline gives CDR1 SGHNT, CDR2 YYREEE (reference sequence). The CDR3 sequence is CASSSWDGRVKGQPQHF. CDR3 coding DNA: TGTGCCAGCAGCTCATGGGACGGGAGGGTGAAGGGGCAGCCCCAGCATTTT.